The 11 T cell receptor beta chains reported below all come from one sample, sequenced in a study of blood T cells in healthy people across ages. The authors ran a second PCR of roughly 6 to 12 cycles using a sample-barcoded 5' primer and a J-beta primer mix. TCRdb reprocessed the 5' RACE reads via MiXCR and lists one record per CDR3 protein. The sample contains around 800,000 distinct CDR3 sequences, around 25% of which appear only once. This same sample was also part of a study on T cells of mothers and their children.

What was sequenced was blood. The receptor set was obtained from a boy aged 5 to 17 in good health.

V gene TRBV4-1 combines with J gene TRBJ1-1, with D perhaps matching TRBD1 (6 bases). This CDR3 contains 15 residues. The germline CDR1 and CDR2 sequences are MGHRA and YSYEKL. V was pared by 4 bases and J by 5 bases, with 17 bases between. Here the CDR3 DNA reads TGCGCCAGCAGCCCTAGCCAAGGGGGAAGGACTGAAGCTTTCTTT. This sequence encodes CASSPSQGGRTEAFF.

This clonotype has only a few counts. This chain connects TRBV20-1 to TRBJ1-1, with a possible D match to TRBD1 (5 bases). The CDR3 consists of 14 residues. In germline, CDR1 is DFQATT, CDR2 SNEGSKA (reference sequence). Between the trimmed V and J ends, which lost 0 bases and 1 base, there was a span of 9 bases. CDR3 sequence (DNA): TGCAGTGCTAGAGATCAGGGAACGAACACTGAAGCTTTCTTT. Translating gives CSARDQGTNTEAFF.

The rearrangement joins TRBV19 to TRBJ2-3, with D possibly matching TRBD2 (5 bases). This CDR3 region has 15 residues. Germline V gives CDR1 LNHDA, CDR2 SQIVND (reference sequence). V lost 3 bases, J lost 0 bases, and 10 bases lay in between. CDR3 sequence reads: CASSIVGGSTDTQYF. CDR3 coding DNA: TGTGCCAGTAGTATCGTGGGCGGGAGCACAGATACGCAGTATTTT.

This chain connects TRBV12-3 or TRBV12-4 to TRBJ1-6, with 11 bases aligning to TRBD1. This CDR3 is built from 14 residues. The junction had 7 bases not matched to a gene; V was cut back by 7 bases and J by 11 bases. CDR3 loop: CASKSGTGGPPLHF. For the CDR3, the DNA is TGTGCCAGCAAATCTGGGACAGGGGGTCCACCCCTCCACTTT.

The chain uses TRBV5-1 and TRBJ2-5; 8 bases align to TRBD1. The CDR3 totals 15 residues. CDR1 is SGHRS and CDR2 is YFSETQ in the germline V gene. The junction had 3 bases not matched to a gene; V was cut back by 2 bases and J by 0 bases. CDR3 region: CASSFQGQDQETQYF. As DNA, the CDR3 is TGCGCCAGCAGCTTTCAGGGACAGGACCAAGAGACCCAGTACTTC.

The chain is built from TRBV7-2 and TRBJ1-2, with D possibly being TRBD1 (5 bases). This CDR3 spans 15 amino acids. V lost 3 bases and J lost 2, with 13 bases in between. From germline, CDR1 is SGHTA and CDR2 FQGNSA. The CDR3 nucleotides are TGTGCCAGCAGCTTCCCCCCAGGGAACAACTATGGCTACACCTTC. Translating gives CASSFPPGNNYGYTF.

CDR3 DNA sequence: TGTGCCAGCAGCTTGGATAGGACAGCCTTAAACATTCAGTACTTC. Its translation: CASSLDRTALNIQYF. This rearrangement joins TRBV5-5 to TRBJ2-4; a weak D match, TRBD1 (6 bases). Germline loops: CDR1 SGHKS, CDR2 YYEKEE (reference sequence). The CDR3 contains 15 residues. V gave up 0 bases and J gave up 6 bases, with 13 bases separating them.

This CDR3 reads CASSQDSGAYEQYF. CDR3 in DNA: TGTGCCAGCTCACAGGACAGCGGGGCCTACGAGCAGTACTTC. The rearrangement uses TRBV18 and TRBJ2-7, with D perhaps TRBD2 (7 bases). The V end was cut by 4 bases, the J end by 2 bases, with 12 bases between. CDR3 length: 14 amino acids. Germline CDR1 is KGHSH and CDR2 is LQKENI. Combining the CDR3 with reference TRBV18 and TRBJ2-7 gives the whole variable domain NAGVMQNPRHLVRRRGQEARLRCSPMKGHSHVYWYRQLPEEGLKFMVYLQKENIIDESGMPKERFSAEFPKEGPSILRIQQVVRGDSAAYFCASSQDSGAYEQYFGPGTRLTVT.

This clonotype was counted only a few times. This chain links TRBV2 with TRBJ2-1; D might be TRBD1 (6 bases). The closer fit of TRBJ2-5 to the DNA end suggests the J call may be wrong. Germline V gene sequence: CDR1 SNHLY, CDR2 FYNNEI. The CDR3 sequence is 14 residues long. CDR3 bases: TGTGCCAGCATCGTCAGGGGCTCCCAAGAGACCCAGTACTTC. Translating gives CASIVRGSQETQYF.

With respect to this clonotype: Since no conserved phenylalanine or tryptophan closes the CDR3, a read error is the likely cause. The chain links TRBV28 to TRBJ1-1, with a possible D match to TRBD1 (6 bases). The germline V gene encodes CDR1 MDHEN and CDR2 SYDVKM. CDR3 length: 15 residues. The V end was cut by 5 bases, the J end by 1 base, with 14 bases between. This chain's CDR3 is CASSTHGGGNTEAFL. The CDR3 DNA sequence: TGTGCCAGCAGTACACACGGAGGGGGGAACACTGAAGCTTTCCTT.

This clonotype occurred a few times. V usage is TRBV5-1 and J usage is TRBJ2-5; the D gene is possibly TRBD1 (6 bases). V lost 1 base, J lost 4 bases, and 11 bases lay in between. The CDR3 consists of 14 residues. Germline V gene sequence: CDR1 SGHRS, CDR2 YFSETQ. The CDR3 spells CASSLRVGAETQYF. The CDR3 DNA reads TGCGCCAGCAGCTTGCGAGTGGGGGCAGAGACCCAGTACTTC. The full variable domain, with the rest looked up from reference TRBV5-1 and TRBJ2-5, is KAGVTQTPRYLIKTRGQQVTLSCSPISGHRSVSWYQQTPGQGLQFLFEYFSETQRNKGNFPGRFSGRQFSNSRSEMNVSTLELGDSALYLCASSLRVGAETQYFGPGTRLLVL.